A single sample is the source of the 28 T cell receptor beta chains below, sequenced in a study of PD-1 blockade in mismatch repair-deficient tumors. The assay was immunoSEQ multiplex PCR, and TCRdb's table has in-frame clones only and misses some. The sample shows some 51,000 clones, approximately 84% of them seen only once. Sequencing used peripheral blood, obtained about 20 weeks after starting pembrolizumab. These receptors came from an adult with mismatch repair-deficient cancer.

V and J are TRBV5-4 and TRBJ1-1; D not resolved. The CDR3 contains 13 residues. In germline, CDR1 is SGHNT, CDR2 YYREEE (reference sequence). Deletions cut 1 base from V and 2 bases from J, with 6 bases between. The DNA of the CDR3 is TGTGCCAGCAGCTTGTACACAAACACTGAAGCTTTCTTT. Its protein product is CASSLYTNTEAFF.

The J gene is TRBJ1-1, the V gene TRBV27; D uncertain. There are 14 residues in the CDR3. Deletions cut 2 bases from V and 3 bases from J, with 10 bases between. Germline lookup yields CDR1 MNHEY and CDR2 SMNVEV (reference sequence). Here the CDR3 DNA reads TGTGCCAGCAGTTTAGGGGATGGGTACACTGAAGCTTTCTTT. It codes for CASSLGDGYTEAFF.

A remark on this clone: The junction differs from germline at one of its ends, possibly a read error. V is TRBV6-6 and J is TRBJ1-5; TRBD1 might be the D (5 bases). Germline V lookup: CDR1 MNHNY, CDR2 SVGAGI (reference sequence). The CDR3 runs 12 residues. This CDR3 is CASNYRSGPQHF. CDR3 in DNA: TGTGCCAGCAATTACAGGAGTGGCCCCCAGCATTTT.

The chain links TRBV6-6 to TRBJ2-1; D unresolved. Trimming took off 0 bases at V and 5 bases at J, with 11 bases between the two ends. The CDR3 is 15 residues long. Germline loops: CDR1 MNHNY, CDR2 SVGAGI (reference sequence). This CDR3 is CASSYSIAQDNEQFF. The CDR3, as DNA: TGTGCCAGCAGTTACTCGATTGCGCAGGACAATGAGCAGTTCTTC.

The V and J genes are TRBV6-1 and TRBJ2-5; D is uncertain. This CDR3 has 13 amino acids. The V end lost 9 bases, the J end lost 5 bases, and 16 bases lay between the germline ends. In germline, CDR1 is MNHNS, CDR2 SASEGT. The CDR3 sequence: CASLDQVRETQYF. The CDR3 nucleotides read TGTGCCAGTCTGGACCAAGTGAGGGAGACCCAGTACTTC.

The J gene is TRBJ2-2, the V gene TRBV2, with a possible D match to TRBD2 (6 bases). Germline loops: CDR1 SNHLY, CDR2 FYNNEI. V was shortened by 7 bases and J by 4 bases, with 7 bases between the two germline ends. This CDR3 comprises 12 residues. The CDR3 region is CASNGGTGELFF. DNA of the CDR3: TGTGCCAGCAACGGGGGCACCGGGGAGCTGTTTTTT.

This chain uses TRBV4-3 with TRBJ2-1; 11 bases are shared with TRBD2. V was clipped by 5 bases and J by 6 bases; unmatched bases: 3. Germline CDR1 and CDR2: LGHNA and YSLEER. The CDR3 totals 14 residues. Here the CDR3 DNA reads TGCGCCAGCAGCTTCGGGACTAGCGGCAATGAGCAGTTCTTC. It specifies CASSFGTSGNEQFF.

V gene TRBV5-5 combines with J gene TRBJ2-5; 9 nucleotides line up with TRBD1. With V trimmed by 4 bases and J by 5 bases, 6 bases remained unmatched. This CDR3 contains 14 residues. The germline V gene encodes CDR1 SGHKS and CDR2 YYEKEE (reference sequence). This chain's CDR3 is CASSVDRGQETQYF. CDR3 sequence (DNA): TGTGCCAGCAGCGTGGACAGGGGTCAGGAGACCCAGTACTTC.

This chain joins TRBV15 and TRBJ2-1, with D tentatively TRBD2 (6 bases). Germline CDR1 is LNHNV and CDR2 is YYDKDF (reference sequence). The ends were cut back, 0 bases at V and 0 bases at J, with 18 bases in the middle. The CDR3 length is 19 residues. CDR3 nucleotide sequence: TGTGCCACCAGCAGAGATTTAATCATCCGGGACTTCTCCTACAATGAGCAGTTCTTC. It yields the protein CATSRDLIIRDFSYNEQFF.

The V call is TRBV5-1, the J call TRBJ2-4, with D unresolved. CDR1 and CDR2 from the germline V gene are SGHRS and YFSETQ. The CDR3 is 13 residues long. Trimming removed 0 bases from V and 4 bases from J, with 5 bases in between. CDR3 coding DNA: TGCGCCAGCAGCTTGGTACCTAAAAACATTCAGTACTTC. This sequence encodes CASSLVPKNIQYF.

The rearrangement uses TRBV5-4 and TRBJ1-2; 10 bases are shared with TRBD1. Germline V gene data show CDR1 as SGHNT and CDR2 as YYREEE (reference sequence). The J segment lost 6 bases and the V segment lost 7 bases, leaving 9 bases of the junction unmatched. This CDR3 is 14 amino acids long. CDR3: CASHRDRGEDGYTF. The DNA of the CDR3 is TGTGCCAGCCACCGGGACAGGGGAGAGGATGGCTACACCTTC. Based on the CDR3 plus reference TRBV5-4 and TRBJ1-2, the full variable domain is ETGVTQSPTHLIKTRGQQVTLRCSSQSGHNTVSWYQQALGQGPQFIFQYYREEENGRGNFPPRFSGLQFPNYSSELNVNALELDDSALYLCASHRDRGEDGYTFGSGTRLTVV.

CDR3 protein: CASSLDLGEKLFF. The CDR3 DNA reads as TGTGCCAGCAGCCTAGATCTGGGTGAAAAACTGTTTTTT. This chain joins TRBV9 and TRBJ1-4; D call uncertain. Germline CDR1 and CDR2: SGDLS and YYNGEE. Trimming removed 4 bases from V and 7 bases from J, with 11 bases in between. The CDR3 is 13 residues long. The full variable domain, rest sourced from reference TRBV9 and TRBJ1-4, is DSGVTQTPKHLITATGQRVTLRCSPRSGDLSVYWYQQSLDQGLQFLIQYYNGEERAKGNILERFSAQQFPDLHSELNLSSLELGDSALYFCASSLDLGEKLFFGSGTQLSVL.

The chain has TRBV11-3 and TRBJ2-6; D is uncertain. CDR1 and CDR2 (germline): SGHNT, YENEEA. The V end lost 5 bases, the J end lost 0 bases, and 2 bases lay between the germline ends. The CDR3 consists of 13 residues. The CDR3 nucleotides are TGTGCCAGCAGCCTCTCTGGGGCCAACGTCCTGACTTTC. Amino acid sequence: CASSLSGANVLTF.

A single count supports this clone. This chain uses TRBV5-4 with TRBJ2-7; D may be TRBD1 (6 bases). The CDR3 runs to 15 residues. The V gene's germline CDR1 is SGHNT and CDR2 YYREEE (reference sequence). V lost 3 bases and J 1 base, leaving 14 bases between the germline ends. The CDR3 region is CASSSLLQGSYEQYF. The CDR3 region has the DNA TGTGCCAGCAGCTCGCTCCTACAGGGTTCCTACGAGCAGTACTTC.

This clone was observed a few times. This chain joins TRBV7-9 and TRBJ1-3, with D unresolved. The CDR3 contains 15 residues. Germline lookup yields CDR1 SEHNR and CDR2 FQNEAQ (reference sequence). Trimming pared 1 base from V and 0 bases from J, leaving 7 bases between. The CDR3 spells CASSLVPSSGNTIYF. The CDR3, as DNA: TGTGCCAGCAGCTTAGTACCGAGCTCTGGAAACACCATATATTTT.

This chain joins TRBV7-2 and TRBJ2-7, with D perhaps TRBD1 or TRBD2 (5 bases each). Germline CDR1 is SGHTA and CDR2 is FQGNSA. The CDR3 is 15 amino acids. Trimming pared 5 bases from V and 2 bases from J, leaving 16 bases between. CDR3 bases: TGTGCCAGCAGCGACCGAACGGGACCGACCTACGAGCAGTACTTC. It translates to CASSDRTGPTYEQYF. The entire variable domain, with the rest obtained from reference TRBV7-2 and TRBJ2-7, is as follows: GAGVSQSPSNKVTEKGKDVELRCDPISGHTALYWYRQSLGQGLEFLIYFQGNSAPDKSGLPSDRFSAERTGGSVSTLTIQRTQQEDSAVYLCASSDRTGPTYEQYFGPGTRLTVT.

Only a few counts were recorded for this clone. The CDR3 DNA is TGTGCCACCTTGACAGCGGGCAACGAGCAGTACTTC. This gives the protein CATLTAGNEQYF. The rearrangement joins TRBV2 to TRBJ2-7, with D maybe TRBD2 (6 bases). This CDR3 has 12 amino acids. Trimming cost V 10 bases and J 5 bases, with 15 bases left between them. CDR1 and CDR2 (germline): SNHLY, FYNNEI. The full variable domain, completed using reference TRBV2 and TRBJ2-7, is EPEVTQTPSHQVTQMGQEVILRCVPISNHLYFYWYRQILGQKVEFLVSFYNNEISEKSEIFDDQFSVERPDGSNFTLKIRSTKLEDSAMYFCATLTAGNEQYFGPGTRLTVT.

The chain is built from TRBV9 and TRBJ2-3; D is possibly TRBD2 (6 bases). Looked up from germline, CDR1 is SGDLS and CDR2 is YYNGEE. The CDR3 length is 12 residues. The CDR3 protein is CASGSSTDTQYF. CDR3 coding DNA: TGTGCTAGCGGATCCAGCACAGATACGCAGTATTTT.

The J gene is TRBJ2-1, the V gene TRBV2, with D possibly matching TRBD2 (6 bases). Germline lookup yields CDR1 SNHLY and CDR2 FYNNEI. This CDR3 has 15 amino acids. V lost 4 bases, J lost 2 bases, and 12 bases lay in between. DNA of the CDR3: TGTGCCAGCAGTGTAAGTAGCGGAGCCTACAATGAGCAGTTCTTC. This sequence encodes CASSVSSGAYNEQFF.

Turning to this clone: A junction end diverges from the germline sequence, so it may reflect a read error. Distinct nucleotide sequences in the sample also encode this CDR3. The chain couples TRBV12-5 to TRBJ2-2; maybe TRBD2 (5 bases). The CDR3 has 15 residues. Per germline, CDR1 LGHNT and CDR2 FRNRAP. Here the CDR3 reads CASGLGQSITGELFF. The CDR3 region has the DNA TGTGCTAGTGGTTTGGGGCAGTCGATAACCGGGGAGTTGTTTTTT.

The chain links TRBV2 to TRBJ1-2, with D possibly being TRBD1 (5 bases). The V gene's germline CDR1 is SNHLY and CDR2 FYNNEI. The CDR3 sequence is 13 residues long. Trimming took off 11 bases at V and 3 bases at J, with 16 bases between the two ends. CDR3 in amino acids: CAGEEGVDYGYTF. DNA for the CDR3: TGTGCCGGGGAAGAAGGGGTTGACTATGGCTACACCTTC.

This rearrangement joins TRBV27 to TRBJ2-4; unclear D gene. There are 13 residues in the CDR3. Between the trimmed V and J ends, which lost 7 bases and 3 bases, there was a span of 10 bases. CDR1 is MNHEY and CDR2 is SMNVEV in the germline V gene (reference sequence). CDR3 loop: CASTSFGKNIQYF. CDR3 DNA sequence: TGTGCCAGCACCTCATTCGGCAAAAACATTCAGTACTTC.

This chain connects TRBV4-2 to TRBJ2-7; weak D call: TRBD1 (6 bases). CDR3 length equals 13 residues. Trimming shortened V by 6 bases and J by 6 bases, and 15 bases separated the two germline ends. The germline V gene encodes CDR1 LGHNA and CDR2 YNFKEQ. CDR3 sequence: CASSTYRDGEQYF. The CDR3 DNA follows: TGTGCCAGCAGTACGTACAGGGATGGCGAGCAGTACTTC.

V gene TRBV5-6 combines with J gene TRBJ2-1; D may be TRBD2 (6 bases). The CDR3 length is 13 residues. Trimming took off 3 bases at V and 9 bases at J, with 13 bases between the two ends. Germline loops: CDR1 SGHDT, CDR2 YYEEEE. CDR3 protein: CASSWDLRGEQFF. The CDR3, as DNA: TGTGCCAGCAGCTGGGACTTACGAGGTGAGCAGTTCTTC. Combining the CDR3 with reference TRBV5-6 and TRBJ2-1 gives the whole variable domain DAGVTQSPTHLIKTRGQQVTLRCSPKSGHDTVSWYQQALGQGPQFIFQYYEEEERQRGNFPDRFSGHQFPNYSSELNVNALLLGDSALYLCASSWDLRGEQFFGPGTRLTVL.

This sequence joins TRBV25-1 and TRBJ1-4; 11 nucleotides align to TRBD1. Trimming removed 4 bases from V and 5 bases from J; junction bases left unmatched: 3. The CDR3 consists of 15 residues. Germline V gene lookup returns CDR1 MGHDK and CDR2 SYGVNS. In nucleotides, the CDR3 is TGTGCCAGCAGTGCCGGACAGGGGGCGAATGAAAAACTGTTTTTT. It codes for CASSAGQGANEKLFF.

The rearrangement links TRBV7-9 to TRBJ1-5; a weak D match, TRBD1 (5 bases). Trimming removed 1 base at V and 3 bases at J, with 7 bases between. The length of the CDR3 is 14 residues. Germline-derived CDR1 and CDR2 are SEHNR and FQNEAQ (reference sequence). The CDR3 is CASSLDRINQPQHF. CDR3 nucleotides: TGTGCCAGCAGCTTAGACAGGATCAATCAGCCCCAGCATTTT.

The J gene is TRBJ1-1, the V gene TRBV7-9; D gene uncertain. The CDR3 covers 14 residues. The ends were cut back, 5 bases at V and 2 bases at J, with 12 bases in the middle. CDR1 is SEHNR, CDR2 FQNEAQ, per germline (reference sequence). The CDR3 loop is CASSLSGLNTEAFF. The CDR3 coding sequence is TGTGCCAGCAGCCTTTCGGGTCTTAACACTGAAGCTTTCTTT.

This rearrangement joins TRBV11-2 to TRBJ2-1, with 7 bases lining up with TRBD2. Germline V gene sequence: CDR1 SGHAT, CDR2 FQNNGV. The ends lost 3 bases at V and 7 bases at J; junction bases unmatched: 12. The CDR3 is 16 residues long. The CDR3 nucleotides read TGTGCCAGCAGCTTCTGGGGGAGGGAGGGCCGAAATGAGCAGTTCTTC. It yields the protein CASSFWGREGRNEQFF.